This entry lists 24 T cell receptor beta chains sequenced from one sample in a study of cytomegalovirus exposure and HLA in healthy donors. TCRdb's table, derived via immunoSEQ multiplex PCR, lists solely in-frame clones and lacks some. The table has some 140,000 clones, about 82% seen once. Sequenced sample: PBMCs. The receptors here all came from a human donor in good health.

A few counts support this clone. V gene TRBV7-3 combines with J gene TRBJ2-3; D possibly corresponds to TRBD1 (5 bases). CDR3 length equals 16 residues. The V end lost 5 bases, the J end lost 0 bases, and 15 bases lay between the germline ends. Germline V gene lookup returns CDR1 SGHTA and CDR2 FQGTGA. The CDR3 here is CASSLGAGISTDTQYF. The CDR3 bases are TGTGCCAGCAGCCTAGGGGCAGGGATCAGCACAGATACGCAGTATTTT.

The gene calls are TRBV27 and TRBJ2-7; tentative D call: TRBD2 (6 bases). V was shortened by 2 bases and J by 5 bases, with 10 bases between the two germline ends. The CDR3 length is 13 residues. Germline V gene sequence: CDR1 MNHEY, CDR2 SMNVEV (reference sequence). CDR3 bases: TGTGCCAGCAGTTTAAGGAGGGTGCACGAGCAGTACTTC. Its translation is CASSLRRVHEQYF.

The chain links TRBV5-1 to TRBJ1-1, with D unresolved. There are 15 residues in the CDR3. Germline V gene data show CDR1 as SGHRS and CDR2 as YFSETQ. Trimming stripped 6 bases from V and 0 bases from J, with 15 bases between. CDR3 DNA: TGCGCCAGCAACTCTCATAGCGGCATGAACACTGAAGCTTTCTTT. Translating gives CASNSHSGMNTEAFF.

V usage is TRBV7-8 and J usage is TRBJ2-7, with TRBD1 identical over 10 bases. Germline loops: CDR1 SGHVS, CDR2 FQNEAQ. V shed 3 bases, J shed 3 bases, and the junction held 8 bases outside the gene matches. This CDR3 contains 16 residues. The CDR3 DNA reads TGTGCCAGCAGCTTTAAAAGACAGGGGGCTAACTACGAGCAGTACTTC. This sequence encodes CASSFKRQGANYEQYF.

The table lists this clone with a count of one. The chain links TRBV2 to TRBJ2-5, with 7 positions matching TRBD2. Germline V CDR1 and CDR2: SNHLY, FYNNEI. After removal of 2 bases from V and 2 bases from J, the junction contained 8 bases not matched to a gene. The CDR3 length is 16 residues. The CDR3 DNA reads as TGTGCCAGCAGTGAATTTGGTCTAGCGGAGCAAGAGACCCAGTACTTC. Its protein product is CASSEFGLAEQETQYF.

The chain employs TRBV27 and TRBJ1-6, with 9 nucleotides matching TRBD1. CDR1 is MNHEY and CDR2 is SMNVEV in the germline V gene (reference sequence). The CDR3 contains 16 residues. The V gene end was trimmed by 3 bases and the J gene end by 9 bases; junction bases not matched to a gene: 9. The CDR3 DNA sequence: TGTGCCAGCAGTTTTCGGGACAGGGTCTTTGGTTCACCCCTCCACTTT. Protein product: CASSFRDRVFGSPLHF.

The chain carries TRBV4-1 and TRBJ2-5, with D hard to call. The germline V and J ends were trimmed by 4 bases and 4 bases, with 10 bases remaining between them. The CDR3 runs 13 residues. The germline V gene encodes CDR1 MGHRA and CDR2 YSYEKL. CDR3 region: CASSPYLTETQYF. CDR3 nucleotide sequence: TGCGCCAGCAGCCCCTACCTTACAGAGACCCAGTACTTC.

This rearrangement joins TRBV6-5 to TRBJ1-5, with D tentatively TRBD1 (5 bases). The CDR3 sequence is 14 residues long. The germline V and J ends were trimmed by 6 bases and 3 bases, with 12 bases remaining between them. Germline assignment: CDR1 MNHEY and CDR2 SVGAGI. The DNA of the CDR3 is TGTGCCAGCAGACCGAGACAGAACAATCAGCCCCAGCATTTT. It specifies CASRPRQNNQPQHF.

The CDR3 here is CASSRTANYGYTF. The CDR3 DNA reads as TGTGCCAGCTCCCGGACAGCTAACTATGGCTACACCTTC. V is TRBV18 and J is TRBJ1-2; TRBD1 might be the D (6 bases). The CDR3 runs 13 residues. V was cut by 6 bases and J by 0 bases, with 8 bases left in between. Germline V lookup: CDR1 KGHSH, CDR2 LQKENI.

The chain uses TRBV7-9 and TRBJ2-3; 8 nucleotides align to TRBD2. This CDR3 spans 17 amino acids. Germline CDR1 reads SEHNR; CDR2 reads FQNEAQ (reference sequence). V lost 5 bases, J lost 0 bases, and 10 bases stayed unmatched. The CDR3: CASSNPPGGGSTDTQYF. The CDR3 DNA is TGTGCCAGCAGCAACCCCCCTGGCGGGGGGAGCACAGATACGCAGTATTTT.

The chain uses TRBV28 and TRBJ1-2; D possibly corresponds to TRBD1 (6 bases). Between the trimmed V and J ends, which lost 5 bases and 5 bases, there was a span of 9 bases. The CDR3 consists of 12 residues. Germline V gives CDR1 MDHEN, CDR2 SYDVKM. The CDR3 spells CASSPQGYGYTF. For the CDR3, the DNA is TGTGCCAGCAGTCCTCAGGGGTATGGCTACACCTTC.

The chain combines TRBV6-5 with TRBJ2-1; TRBD1 matches at 11 bases. Germline CDR1 and CDR2: MNHEY and SVGAGI. This CDR3 is built from 15 residues. V shed 6 bases, J shed 7 bases, and the junction held 8 bases outside the gene matches. CDR3 nucleotide sequence: TGTGCCAGCAGCCAAGGACAGGGGGCAGGGAATGAGCAGTTCTTC. This encodes CASSQGQGAGNEQFF.

This chain links TRBV6-1 with TRBJ2-1; tentatively, D is TRBD1 (5 bases). Germline V lookup: CDR1 MNHNS, CDR2 SASEGT. The CDR3 loop spans 14 amino acids. Deletions cut 0 bases from V and 8 bases from J, with 11 bases between. The CDR3 is CASSEAPRQYEQFF. The CDR3 DNA reads as TGTGCCAGCAGTGAAGCACCTAGACAGTATGAGCAGTTCTTC.

The rearrangement uses TRBV4-1 and TRBJ2-7, with TRBD1 matching over 7 bases. In germline, CDR1 is MGHRA, CDR2 YSYEKL. The length of the CDR3 is 14 residues. V dropped 4 bases and J dropped 2; count of bases not matched to a gene: 5. DNA of the CDR3: TGCGCCAGCAGCCCCCGGACAGGACCCTACGAGCAGTACTTC. Its protein is CASSPRTGPYEQYF.

This chain links TRBV25-1 with TRBJ1-3; 7 bases are shared with TRBD1. Germline assignment: CDR1 MGHDK and CDR2 SYGVNS. With 10 bases clipped from V and 0 bases from J, the junction kept 6 bases outside the gene matches. There are 14 residues in the CDR3. CDR3 bases: TGTGCCACCGGACAGGACCCCTCTGGAAACACCATATATTTT. Translation gives CATGQDPSGNTIYF.

The V call is TRBV27, the J call TRBJ2-5; 7 bases fit TRBD1. The CDR3 covers 14 residues. Germline CDR1 reads MNHEY; CDR2 reads SMNVEV (reference sequence). The V gene end was trimmed by 5 bases and the J gene end by 2 bases; junction bases not matched to a gene: 5. CDR3 protein: CASSPAGGQETQYF. CDR3 DNA: TGTGCCAGCAGTCCGGCAGGGGGTCAAGAGACCCAGTACTTC.

The CDR3 sequence is CASSQAVNYYNEQFF. The CDR3, as DNA: TGCGCCAGCAGCCAAGCAGTTAACTACTACAATGAGCAGTTCTTC. The V call is TRBV4-3, the J call TRBJ2-1, with D unclear. Looked up from germline, CDR1 is LGHNA and CDR2 is YSLEER. V was pared by 1 base and J by 3 bases, with 10 bases between. This CDR3 comprises 15 residues.

This sequence joins TRBV30 and TRBJ2-5; TRBD2 matches 15 bases. The CDR3 is 20 residues long. Germline trimming cut 2 bases from V and 5 bases from J; bases unmatched to any gene: 18. Looked up from germline, CDR1 is GTSNPN and CDR2 is SVGIG (reference sequence). The CDR3 region is CAWSSIGAGTSGRRWETQYF. In DNA, the CDR3 is TGTGCCTGGAGTTCAATTGGGGCTGGGACTAGCGGGAGGAGGTGGGAGACCCAGTACTTC.

This clone was observed a handful of times. The rearrangement links TRBV2 to TRBJ1-6; possible D gene TRBD1, 6 bases. Per germline, CDR1 SNHLY and CDR2 FYNNEI. With 6 bases removed from V and 0 bases from J, the gap between germline ends came to 12 bases. The CDR3 loop spans 16 amino acids. CDR3 residues: CASRADRSSYNSPLHF. In DNA, the CDR3 is TGTGCCAGCAGGGCTGACAGGAGCTCCTATAATTCACCCCTCCACTTT.

The chain carries TRBV28 and TRBJ1-2; the D gene is possibly TRBD1 (5 bases). Germline assignment: CDR1 MDHEN and CDR2 SYDVKM. CDR3 length: 16 amino acids. V was cut by 1 base and J by 6 bases, with 18 bases left in between. For the CDR3, the DNA is TGTGCCAGCAGTTTATCGGGACGGGGAGGGCAAGATGGCTACACCTTC. Protein sequence: CASSLSGRGGQDGYTF.

This clone has only a few counts. The gene calls are TRBV6-6 and TRBJ1-5, with a tentative D call TRBD1 (5 bases). Germline CDR1 is MNHNY and CDR2 is SVGAGI (reference sequence). The germline V and J ends were trimmed by 4 bases and 0 bases, with 10 bases remaining between them. The CDR3 totals 15 residues. The CDR3 coding sequence is TGTGCCAGCAGTTCCGACAGTTATAGCAATCAGCCCCAGCATTTT. This translates into CASSSDSYSNQPQHF.

The chain is built from TRBV5-1 and TRBJ1-1; no clear D gene. CDR1 SGHRS and CDR2 YFSETQ come from the germline V gene. Trimming left V 5 bases short and J 6 bases short, with 17 bases between. This CDR3 spans 14 amino acids. The CDR3 protein is CASSPLPGEAEAFF. The DNA for the CDR3 is TGCGCCAGCAGTCCCCTCCCGGGAGAGGCTGAAGCTTTCTTT.

The V gene is TRBV7-2, the J gene TRBJ2-1; TRBD1 aligns across 8 bases. The CDR3 extends over 16 amino acids. J was trimmed by 1 base and V by 4 bases; bases with no gene match: 6. In germline, CDR1 is SGHTA, CDR2 FQGNSA. Written as DNA, the CDR3 is TGTGCCAGCAGCTCACAGGGGGTTATTTCCTACAATGAGCAGTTCTTC. It encodes CASSSQGVISYNEQFF. The variable domain in full, with the rest retrieved from reference TRBV7-2 and TRBJ2-1, is GAGVSQSPSNKVTEKGKDVELRCDPISGHTALYWYRQSLGQGLEFLIYFQGNSAPDKSGLPSDRFSAERTGGSVSTLTIQRTQQEDSAVYLCASSSQGVISYNEQFFGPGTRLTVL.

The chain uses TRBV4-2 and TRBJ1-1, with 8 bases that match TRBD1. The CDR3 has 15 residues. Germline loops: CDR1 LGHNA, CDR2 YNFKEQ. V shed 2 bases, J shed 0 bases, and the junction held 2 bases outside the gene matches. The CDR3: CASSQWTGLNTEAFF. The CDR3 bases are TGTGCCAGCAGCCAATGGACAGGGCTGAACACTGAAGCTTTCTTT.